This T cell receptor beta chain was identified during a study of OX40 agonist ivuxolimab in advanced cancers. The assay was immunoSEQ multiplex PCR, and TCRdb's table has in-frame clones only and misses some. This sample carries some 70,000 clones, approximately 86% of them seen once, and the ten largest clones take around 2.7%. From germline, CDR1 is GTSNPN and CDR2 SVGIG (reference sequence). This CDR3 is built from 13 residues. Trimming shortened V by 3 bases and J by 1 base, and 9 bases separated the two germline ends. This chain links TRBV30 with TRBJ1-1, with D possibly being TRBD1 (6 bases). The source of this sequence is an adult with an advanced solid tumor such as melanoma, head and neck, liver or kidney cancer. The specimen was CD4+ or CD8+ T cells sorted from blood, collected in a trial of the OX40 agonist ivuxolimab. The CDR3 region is CAWRGRGNTEAFF. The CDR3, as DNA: TGTGCCTGGAGGGGCAGGGGGAACACTGAAGCTTTCTTT.